The source of this T cell receptor (beta chain) is a study of T cell repertoires in cytomegalovirus infection. The wider study: Alongside well-studied HLA-B-restricted CMV epitopes, recently identified HLA-C-restricted CMV epitopes were also used. Both a matching HLA type and CMV infection were indicated by public TCR beta signatures. Notes on the study in general: HLA-C-restricted CMV-specific TCR beta clonotypes prevailed in the ex vivo response. Individuals carrying CMV plus the relevant HLA were identified by cumulative frequency of public TCR beta families.

Of note for this clonotype: As yet, its antigen is unknown.

TCRdb re-called the reads with MiXCR, one entry per CDR3 protein. The sample has hundreds of thousands of distinct CDR3 sequences, around 30% seen once. The clonotype comes from a human donor in good health (CMV status not recorded). Some clones in this sample may be carry-over from other donors' samples. Sequenced material: cultured PBMCs, taken from culture after CMV antigen stimulation.

CDR3: CASSYSIRLRNPRNSPLHF. CDR3 nucleotide sequence: TGTGCCAGCAGTTACTCGATCCGCCTTAGGAATCCGCGGAATTCACCCCTCCACTTT. V gene TRBV6-2 or TRBV6-3 combines with J gene TRBJ1-6, with D hard to call. This CDR3 is built from 19 residues. V lost 0 bases and J 7 bases, leaving 22 bases between the germline ends. Germline CDR1 reads MNHEY; CDR2 reads SVGEGT.